This T cell receptor (beta chain) was recorded in a study of blood T cell repertoires in COVID-19. Study summary: Spain, Italy and the United States supplied samples that represented acute and convalescent COVID-19. From T cells, B-cell-depleted T cells, or PBMCs came the material, which was cDNA or gDNA.

Trimming took 2 bases from V and 4 from J, leaving 11 bases between them. CDR3 length equals 14 residues. Germline V lookup: CDR1 SGHRS, CDR2 YFSETQ. Per the original methods: Amplification of reference gene primers provided the estimated nucleated cell counts. Measured with immunoSEQ multiplex PCR; TCRdb has only the in-frame clones, and not every one. The D gene and trimming were derived from the DNA, and the V and J assignments and clone size from that table. The sample shows about 150,000 clones, over 65% of them seen only once. The specimen was peripheral blood. The clonotype was recovered from a man between 65 and 85 years old with acute or convalescent COVID-19. The chain is built from TRBV5-1 and TRBJ2-3; D gene uncertain. Written as DNA, the CDR3 is TGCGCCAGCAGCTTAAAATATCGAGCAGATACGCAGTATTTT. Its protein is CASSLKYRADTQYF. The full variable domain, completed using reference TRBV5-1 and TRBJ2-3, is KAGVTQTPRYLIKTRGQQVTLSCSPISGHRSVSWYQQTPGQGLQFLFEYFSETQRNKGNFPGRFSGRQFSNSRSEMNVSTLELGDSALYLCASSLKYRADTQYFGPGTRLTVL.